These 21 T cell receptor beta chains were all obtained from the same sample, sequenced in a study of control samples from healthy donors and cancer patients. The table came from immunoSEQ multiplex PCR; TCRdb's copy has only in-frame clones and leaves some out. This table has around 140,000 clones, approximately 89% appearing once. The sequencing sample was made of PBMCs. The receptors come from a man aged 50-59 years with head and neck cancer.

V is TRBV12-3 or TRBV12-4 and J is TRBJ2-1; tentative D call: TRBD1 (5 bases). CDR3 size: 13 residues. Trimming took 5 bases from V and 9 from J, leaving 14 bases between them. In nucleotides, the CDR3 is TGTGCCAGCAGTCGCAGGGAACGGGTTGAGCAGTTCTTC. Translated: CASSRRERVEQFF.

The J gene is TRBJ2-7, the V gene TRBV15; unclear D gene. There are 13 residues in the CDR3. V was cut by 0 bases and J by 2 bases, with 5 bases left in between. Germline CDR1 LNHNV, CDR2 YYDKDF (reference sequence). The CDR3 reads CATSRDVTYEQYF. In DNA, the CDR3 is TGTGCCACCAGCAGAGATGTGACCTACGAGCAGTACTTC. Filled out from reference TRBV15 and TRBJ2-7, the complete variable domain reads DAMVIQNPRYQVTQFGKPVTLSCSQTLNHNVMYWYQQKSSQAPKLLFHYYDKDFNNEADTPDNFQSRRPNTSFCFLDIRSPGLGDTAMYLCATSRDVTYEQYFGPGTRLTVT.

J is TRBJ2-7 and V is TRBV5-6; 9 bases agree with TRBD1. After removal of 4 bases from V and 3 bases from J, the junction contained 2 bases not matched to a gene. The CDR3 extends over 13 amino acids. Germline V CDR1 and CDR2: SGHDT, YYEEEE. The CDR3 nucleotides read TGTGCCAGCAGCATGGGACAGGGCTACGAGCAGTACTTC. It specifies CASSMGQGYEQYF.

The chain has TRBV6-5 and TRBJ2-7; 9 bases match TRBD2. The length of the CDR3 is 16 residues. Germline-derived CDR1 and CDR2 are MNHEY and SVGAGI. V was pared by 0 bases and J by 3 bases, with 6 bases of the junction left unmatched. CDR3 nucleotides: TGTGCCAGCAGTTACTCGTCGGGGCGGGAGGGCTACGAGCAGTACTTC. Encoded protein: CASSYSSGREGYEQYF.

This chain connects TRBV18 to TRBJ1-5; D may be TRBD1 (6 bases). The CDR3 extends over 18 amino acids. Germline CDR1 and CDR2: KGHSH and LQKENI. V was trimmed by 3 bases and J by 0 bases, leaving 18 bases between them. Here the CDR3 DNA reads TGTGCCAGCTCACCCTCGACAGGTGGGGGAGATAGCAATCAGCCCCAGCATTTT. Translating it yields CASSPSTGGGDSNQPQHF. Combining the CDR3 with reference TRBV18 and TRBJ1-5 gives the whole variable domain NAGVMQNPRHLVRRRGQEARLRCSPMKGHSHVYWYRQLPEEGLKFMVYLQKENIIDESGMPKERFSAEFPKEGPSILRIQQVVRGDSAAYFCASSPSTGGGDSNQPQHFGDGTRLSIL.

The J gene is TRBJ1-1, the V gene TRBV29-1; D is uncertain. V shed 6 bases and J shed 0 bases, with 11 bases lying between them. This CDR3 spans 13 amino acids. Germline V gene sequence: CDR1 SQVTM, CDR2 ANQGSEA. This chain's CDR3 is CSVRYGVNTEAFF. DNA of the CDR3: TGCAGCGTACGCTACGGGGTGAACACTGAAGCTTTCTTT.

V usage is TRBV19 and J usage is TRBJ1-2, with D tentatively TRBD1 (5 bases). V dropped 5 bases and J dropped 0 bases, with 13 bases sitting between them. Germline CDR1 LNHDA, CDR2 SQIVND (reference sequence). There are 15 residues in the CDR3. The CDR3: CASSASGFTNYGYTF. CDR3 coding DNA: TGTGCCAGTAGTGCGTCAGGGTTCACTAACTATGGCTACACCTTC.

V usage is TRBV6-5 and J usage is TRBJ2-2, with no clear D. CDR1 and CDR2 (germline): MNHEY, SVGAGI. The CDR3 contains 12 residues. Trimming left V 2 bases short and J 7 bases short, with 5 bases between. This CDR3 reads CASSYIYGELFF. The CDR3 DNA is TGTGCCAGCAGTTACATTTACGGGGAGCTGTTTTTT.

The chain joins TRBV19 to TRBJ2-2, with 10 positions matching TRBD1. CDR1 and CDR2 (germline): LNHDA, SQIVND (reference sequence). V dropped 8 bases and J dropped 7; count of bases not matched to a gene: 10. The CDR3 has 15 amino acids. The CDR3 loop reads CASSGTGVFGGELFF. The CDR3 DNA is TGTGCCAGTTCCGGGACAGGGGTGTTTGGCGGGGAGCTGTTTTTT. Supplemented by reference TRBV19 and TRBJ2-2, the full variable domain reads DGGITQSPKYLFRKEGQNVTLSCEQNLNHDAMYWYRQDPGQGLRLIYYSQIVNDFQKGDIAEGYSVSREKKESFPLTVTSAQKNPTAFYLCASSGTGVFGGELFFGEGSRLTVL.

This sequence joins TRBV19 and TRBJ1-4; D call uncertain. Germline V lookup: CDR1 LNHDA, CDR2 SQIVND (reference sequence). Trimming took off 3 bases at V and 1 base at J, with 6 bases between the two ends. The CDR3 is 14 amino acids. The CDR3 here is CASSMGETNEKLFF. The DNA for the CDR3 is TGTGCCAGTAGTATGGGTGAAACTAATGAAAAACTGTTTTTT.

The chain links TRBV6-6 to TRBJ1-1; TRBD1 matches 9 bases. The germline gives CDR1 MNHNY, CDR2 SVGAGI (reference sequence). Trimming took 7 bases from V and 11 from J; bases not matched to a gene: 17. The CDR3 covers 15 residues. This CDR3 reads CASTPPGTGLRGAFF. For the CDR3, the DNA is TGTGCCAGCACCCCCCCCGGGACAGGGCTACGAGGGGCTTTCTTT.

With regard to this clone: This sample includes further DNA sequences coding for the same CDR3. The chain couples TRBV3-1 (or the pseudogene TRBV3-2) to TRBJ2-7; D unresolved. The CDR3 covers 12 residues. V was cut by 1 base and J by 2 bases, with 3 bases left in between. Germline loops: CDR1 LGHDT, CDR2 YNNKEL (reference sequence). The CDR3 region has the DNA TGTGCCAGCAGCCAAGTAACCTACGAGCAGTACTTC. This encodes CASSQVTYEQYF.

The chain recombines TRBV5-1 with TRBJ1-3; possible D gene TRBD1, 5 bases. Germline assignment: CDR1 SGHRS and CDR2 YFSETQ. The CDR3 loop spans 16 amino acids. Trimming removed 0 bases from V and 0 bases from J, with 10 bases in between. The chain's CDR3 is CASSLAGGNSGNTIYF. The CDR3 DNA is TGCGCCAGCAGCTTGGCCGGGGGGAACTCTGGAAACACCATATATTTT.

The DNA of the CDR3 is TGTGCCAGCTCAAGTGGCTCTACCGCCAATGAGCAGTTCTTC. It codes for CASSSGSTANEQFF. The chain links TRBV7-9 to TRBJ2-1; D ambiguous. The CDR3 is made up of 14 amino acids. CDR1 and CDR2 from the germline V gene are SEHNR and FQNEAQ (reference sequence). The V and J ends lost 8 bases and 6 bases respectively, with 17 bases between them.

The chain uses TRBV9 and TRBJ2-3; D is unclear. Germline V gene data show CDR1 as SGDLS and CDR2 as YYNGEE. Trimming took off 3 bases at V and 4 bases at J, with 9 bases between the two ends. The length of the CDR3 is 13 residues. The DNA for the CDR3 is TGTGCCAGCAGCGCGGCGGCCCCAGATACGCAGTATTTT. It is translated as CASSAAAPDTQYF. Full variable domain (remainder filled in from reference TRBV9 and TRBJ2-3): DSGVTQTPKHLITATGQRVTLRCSPRSGDLSVYWYQQSLDQGLQFLIQYYNGEERAKGNILERFSAQQFPDLHSELNLSSLELGDSALYFCASSAAAPDTQYFGPGTRLTVL.

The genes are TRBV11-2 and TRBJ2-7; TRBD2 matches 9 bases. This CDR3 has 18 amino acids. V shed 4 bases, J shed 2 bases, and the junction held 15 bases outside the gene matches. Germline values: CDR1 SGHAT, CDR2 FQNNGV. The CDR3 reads CASSSIKSGREGPYEQYF. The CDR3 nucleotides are TGTGCCAGCAGCTCCATAAAATCCGGGCGGGAGGGCCCCTACGAGCAGTACTTC.

The CDR3 DNA sequence: TGTGCCACCAGTGATTTGCCCGGGACAGGGGGCTGGCAGCAGTACTTC. It specifies CATSDLPGTGGWQQYF. J is TRBJ2-7 and V is TRBV24-1, with 12 bases aligning to TRBD1. The CDR3 length is 16 residues. V lost 0 bases to trimming and J lost 8 bases; unmatched junction nucleotides: 7. Germline values: CDR1 KGHDR, CDR2 SFDVKD.

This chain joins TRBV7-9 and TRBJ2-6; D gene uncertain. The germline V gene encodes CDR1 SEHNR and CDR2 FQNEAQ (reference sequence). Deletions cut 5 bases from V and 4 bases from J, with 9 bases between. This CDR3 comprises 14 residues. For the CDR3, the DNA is TGTGCCAGCAGCGTAACCACCGGGGCCAACGTCCTGACTTTC. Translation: CASSVTTGANVLTF.

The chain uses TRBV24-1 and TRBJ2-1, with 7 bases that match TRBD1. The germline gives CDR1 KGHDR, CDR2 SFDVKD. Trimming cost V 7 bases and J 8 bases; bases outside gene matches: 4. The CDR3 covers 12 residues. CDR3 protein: CATSSTGYEQFF. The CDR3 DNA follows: TGTGCCACCAGCTCGACAGGGTATGAGCAGTTCTTC.

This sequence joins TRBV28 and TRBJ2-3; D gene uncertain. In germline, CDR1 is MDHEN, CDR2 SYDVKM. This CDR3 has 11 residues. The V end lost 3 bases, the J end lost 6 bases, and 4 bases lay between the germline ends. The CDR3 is CASSLEDTQYF. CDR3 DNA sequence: TGTGCCAGCAGTTTGGAGGATACGCAGTATTTT.

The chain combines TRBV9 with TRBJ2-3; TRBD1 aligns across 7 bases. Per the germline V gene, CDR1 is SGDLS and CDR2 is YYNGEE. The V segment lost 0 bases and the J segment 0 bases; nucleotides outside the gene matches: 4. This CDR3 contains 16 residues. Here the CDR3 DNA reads TGTGCCAGCAGCGTAGAGAGGGGGCTAAGCACAGATACGCAGTATTTT. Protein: CASSVERGLSTDTQYF.